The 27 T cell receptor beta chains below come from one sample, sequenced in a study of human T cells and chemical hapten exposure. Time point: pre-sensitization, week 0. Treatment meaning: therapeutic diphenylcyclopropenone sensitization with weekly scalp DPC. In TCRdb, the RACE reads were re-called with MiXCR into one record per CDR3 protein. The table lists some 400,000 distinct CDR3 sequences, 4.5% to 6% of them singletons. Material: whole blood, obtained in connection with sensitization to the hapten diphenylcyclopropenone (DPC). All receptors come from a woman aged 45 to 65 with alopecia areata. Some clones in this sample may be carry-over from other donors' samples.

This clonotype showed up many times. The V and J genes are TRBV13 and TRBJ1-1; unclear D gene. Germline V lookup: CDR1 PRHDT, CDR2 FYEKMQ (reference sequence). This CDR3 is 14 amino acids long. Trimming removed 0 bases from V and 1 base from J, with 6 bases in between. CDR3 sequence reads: CASSLGRRNTEAFF. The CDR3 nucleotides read TGTGCCAGCAGCTTAGGCCGGCGGAACACTGAAGCTTTCTTT.

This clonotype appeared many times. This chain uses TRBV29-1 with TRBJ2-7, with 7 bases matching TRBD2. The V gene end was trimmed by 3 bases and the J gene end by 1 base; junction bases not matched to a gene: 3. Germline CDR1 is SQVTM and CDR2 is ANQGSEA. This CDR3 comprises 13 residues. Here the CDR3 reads CSVERGGSYEQYF. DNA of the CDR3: TGCAGCGTTGAGAGGGGAGGGTCCTACGAGCAGTACTTC.

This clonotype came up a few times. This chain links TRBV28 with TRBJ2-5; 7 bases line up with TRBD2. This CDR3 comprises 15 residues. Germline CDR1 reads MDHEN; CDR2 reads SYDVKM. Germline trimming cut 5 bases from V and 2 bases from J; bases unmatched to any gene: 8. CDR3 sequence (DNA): TGTGCCAGCAGTGAATCGCTAGCGGAGCAAGAGACCCAGTACTTC. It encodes CASSESLAEQETQYF.

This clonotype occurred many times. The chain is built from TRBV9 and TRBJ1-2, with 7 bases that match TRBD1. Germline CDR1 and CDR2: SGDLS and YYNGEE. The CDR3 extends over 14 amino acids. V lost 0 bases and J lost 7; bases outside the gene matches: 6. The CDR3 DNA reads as TGTGCCAGCAGCGTAGGTAGGGGGCTTCTTGGCTACACCTTC. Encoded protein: CASSVGRGLLGYTF.

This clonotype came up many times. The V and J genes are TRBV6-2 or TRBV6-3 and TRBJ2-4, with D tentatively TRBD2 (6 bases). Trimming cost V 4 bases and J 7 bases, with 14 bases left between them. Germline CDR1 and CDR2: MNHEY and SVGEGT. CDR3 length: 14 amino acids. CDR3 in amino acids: CASSLGGSVNIQYF. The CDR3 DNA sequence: TGTGCCAGCAGTTTAGGAGGGTCGGTGAACATTCAGTACTTC.

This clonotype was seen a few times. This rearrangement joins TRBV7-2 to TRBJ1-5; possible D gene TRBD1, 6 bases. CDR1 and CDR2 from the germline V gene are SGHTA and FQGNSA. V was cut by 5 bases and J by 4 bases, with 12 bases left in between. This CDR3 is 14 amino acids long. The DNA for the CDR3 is TGTGCCAGCAGCCCAACAGGGATTAATCAGCCCCAGCATTTT. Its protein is CASSPTGINQPQHF.

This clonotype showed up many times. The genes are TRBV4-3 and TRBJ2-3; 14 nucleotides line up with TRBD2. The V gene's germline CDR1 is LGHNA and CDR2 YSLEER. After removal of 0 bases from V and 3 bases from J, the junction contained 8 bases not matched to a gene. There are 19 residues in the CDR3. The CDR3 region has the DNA TGCGCCAGCAGCCAAGATGAGGGACTAGCGGGAGTTACAACAGATACGCAGTATTTT. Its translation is CASSQDEGLAGVTTDTQYF.

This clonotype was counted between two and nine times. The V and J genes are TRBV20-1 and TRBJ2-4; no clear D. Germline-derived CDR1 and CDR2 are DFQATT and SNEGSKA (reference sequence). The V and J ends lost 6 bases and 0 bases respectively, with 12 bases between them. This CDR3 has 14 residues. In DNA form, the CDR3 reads TGCAGTGCGGAGATTGAGCTAGCCAAAAACATTCAGTACTTC. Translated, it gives CSAEIELAKNIQYF.

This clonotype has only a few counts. The CDR3 loop is CASSKTPGYQETQYF. In DNA form, the CDR3 reads TGTGCCAGCAGCAAAACGCCGGGCTACCAAGAGACCCAGTACTTC. The J gene is TRBJ2-5, the V gene TRBV5-4; no clear D. In germline, CDR1 is SGHNT, CDR2 YYREEE (reference sequence). The CDR3 has 15 amino acids. V gave up 4 bases and J gave up 0 bases, with 13 bases separating them.

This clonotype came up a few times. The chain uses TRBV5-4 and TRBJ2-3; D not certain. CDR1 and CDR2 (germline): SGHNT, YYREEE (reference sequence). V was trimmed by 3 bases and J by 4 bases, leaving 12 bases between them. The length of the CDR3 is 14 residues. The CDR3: CASSSSADADTQYF. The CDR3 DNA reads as TGTGCCAGCAGCTCCTCTGCCGACGCAGATACGCAGTATTTT. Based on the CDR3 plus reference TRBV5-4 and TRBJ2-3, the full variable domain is ETGVTQSPTHLIKTRGQQVTLRCSSQSGHNTVSWYQQALGQGPQFIFQYYREEENGRGNFPPRFSGLQFPNYSSELNVNALELDDSALYLCASSSSADADTQYFGPGTRLTVL.

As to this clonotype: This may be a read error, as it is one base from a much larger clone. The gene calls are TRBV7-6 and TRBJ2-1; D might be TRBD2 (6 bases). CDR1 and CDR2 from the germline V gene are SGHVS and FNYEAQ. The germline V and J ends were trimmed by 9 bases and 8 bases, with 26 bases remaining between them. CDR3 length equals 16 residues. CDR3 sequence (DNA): TGTGCCAGGAGCCACCTCTATGGGGGAGGTTCGGATGAGCAGTTCTTC. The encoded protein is CARSHLYGGGSDEQFF. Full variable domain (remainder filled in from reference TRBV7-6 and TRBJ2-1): GAGVSQSPRYKVTKRGQDVALRCDPISGHVSLYWYRQALGQGPEFLTYFNYEAQQDKSGLPNDRFSAERPEGSISTLTIQRTEQRDSAMYRCARSHLYGGGSDEQFFGPGTRLTVL.

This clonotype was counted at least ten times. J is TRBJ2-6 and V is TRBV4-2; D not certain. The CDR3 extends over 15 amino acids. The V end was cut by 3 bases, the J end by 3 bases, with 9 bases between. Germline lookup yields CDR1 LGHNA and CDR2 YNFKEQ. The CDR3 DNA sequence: TGTGCCAGCAGCCAGTTAGCAGGTGGGGCCAACGTCCTGACTTTC. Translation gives CASSQLAGGANVLTF.

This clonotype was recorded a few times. The CDR3 DNA follows: TGTGCCAGCAGCTTAAGGACAGGGGGTAAAGAAAAACTGTTTTTT. The encoded protein is CASSLRTGGKEKLFF. This chain uses TRBV13 with TRBJ1-4; TRBD1 matches 10 bases. Unmatched junction bases numbered 5, after V lost 2 bases and J lost 8 bases. Germline V lookup: CDR1 PRHDT, CDR2 FYEKMQ (reference sequence). The CDR3 sequence is 15 residues long.

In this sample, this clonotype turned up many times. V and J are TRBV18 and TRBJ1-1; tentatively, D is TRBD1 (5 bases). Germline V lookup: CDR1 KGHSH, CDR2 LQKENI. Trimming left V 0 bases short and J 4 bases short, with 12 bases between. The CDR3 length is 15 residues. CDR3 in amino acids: CASSPPGGRGTEAFF. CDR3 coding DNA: TGTGCCAGCTCACCACCGGGGGGTAGGGGCACTGAAGCTTTCTTT.

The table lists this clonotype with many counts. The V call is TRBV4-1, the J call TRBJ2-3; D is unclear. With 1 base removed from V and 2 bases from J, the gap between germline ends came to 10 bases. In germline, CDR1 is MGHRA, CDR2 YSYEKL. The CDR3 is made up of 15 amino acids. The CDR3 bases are TGCGCCAGCAGCCAAGCCAGTAGGTTCACAGATACGCAGTATTTT. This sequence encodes CASSQASRFTDTQYF.

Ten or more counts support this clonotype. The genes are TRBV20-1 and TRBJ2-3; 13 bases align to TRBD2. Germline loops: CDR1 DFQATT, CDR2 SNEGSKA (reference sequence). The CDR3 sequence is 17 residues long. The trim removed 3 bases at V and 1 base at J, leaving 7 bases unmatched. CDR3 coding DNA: TGCAGTGCTAGCGTCGGGACTAGCGGGACCGGCACAGATACGCAGTATTTT. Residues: CSASVGTSGTGTDTQYF.

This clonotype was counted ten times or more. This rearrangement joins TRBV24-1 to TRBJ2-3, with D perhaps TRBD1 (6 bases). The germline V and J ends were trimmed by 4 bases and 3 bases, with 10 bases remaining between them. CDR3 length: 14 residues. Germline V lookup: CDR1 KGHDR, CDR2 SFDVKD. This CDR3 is CATSDVGQTDTQYF. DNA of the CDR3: TGTGCCACCAGTGACGTAGGACAGACAGATACGCAGTATTTT.

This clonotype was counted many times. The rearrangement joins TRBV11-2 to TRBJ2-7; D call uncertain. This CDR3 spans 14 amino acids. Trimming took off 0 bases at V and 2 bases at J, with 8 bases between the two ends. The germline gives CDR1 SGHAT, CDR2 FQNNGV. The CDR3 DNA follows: TGTGCCAGCAGCTTAGATTTGCTTCCCTACGAGCAGTACTTC. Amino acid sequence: CASSLDLLPYEQYF.

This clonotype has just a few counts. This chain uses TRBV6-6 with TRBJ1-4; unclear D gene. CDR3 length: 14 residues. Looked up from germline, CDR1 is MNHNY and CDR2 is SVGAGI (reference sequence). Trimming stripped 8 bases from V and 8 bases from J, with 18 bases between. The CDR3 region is CASGRTGRREKLFF. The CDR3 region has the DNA TGTGCCAGCGGCCGTACCGGACGGAGGGAAAAACTGTTTTTT.

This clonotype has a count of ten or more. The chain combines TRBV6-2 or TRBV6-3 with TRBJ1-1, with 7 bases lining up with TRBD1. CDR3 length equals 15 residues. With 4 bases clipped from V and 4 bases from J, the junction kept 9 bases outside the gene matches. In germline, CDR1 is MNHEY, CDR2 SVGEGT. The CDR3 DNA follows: TGTGCCAGCAGTTCCCTAACAGGGGAAAGCACTGAAGCTTTCTTT. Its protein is CASSSLTGESTEAFF.

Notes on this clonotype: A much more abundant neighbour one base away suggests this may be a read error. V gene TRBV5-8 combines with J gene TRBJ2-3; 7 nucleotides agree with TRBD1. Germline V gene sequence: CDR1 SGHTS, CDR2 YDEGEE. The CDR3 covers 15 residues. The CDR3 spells CASSVGTARTDTLYF. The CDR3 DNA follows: TGTGCCAGCAGCGTCGGGACAGCGAGAACAGATACGCTGTATTTT.

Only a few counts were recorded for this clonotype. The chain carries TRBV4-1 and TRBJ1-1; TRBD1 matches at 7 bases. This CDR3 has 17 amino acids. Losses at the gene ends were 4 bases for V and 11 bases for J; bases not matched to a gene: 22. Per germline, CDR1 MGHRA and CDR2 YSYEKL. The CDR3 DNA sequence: TGCGCCAGCAGCCTCCCCCCCGGGCAGGGGGGTTCACCTAAGGCTTTCTTT. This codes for CASSLPPGQGGSPKAFF.

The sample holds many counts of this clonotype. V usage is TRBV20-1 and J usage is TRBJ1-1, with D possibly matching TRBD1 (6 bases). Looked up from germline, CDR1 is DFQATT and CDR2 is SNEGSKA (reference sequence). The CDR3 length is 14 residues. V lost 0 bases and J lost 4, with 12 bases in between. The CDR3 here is CSAREGGPRTEAFF. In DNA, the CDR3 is TGCAGTGCTAGAGAGGGGGGGCCGCGCACTGAAGCTTTCTTT.

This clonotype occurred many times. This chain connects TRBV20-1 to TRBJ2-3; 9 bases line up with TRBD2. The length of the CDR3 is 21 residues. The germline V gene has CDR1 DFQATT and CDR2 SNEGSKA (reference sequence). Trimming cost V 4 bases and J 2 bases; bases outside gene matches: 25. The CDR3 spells CSAIPLVKGSSGEGTTDTQYF. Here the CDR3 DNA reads TGCAGTGCTATTCCCCTTGTCAAAGGTTCTAGCGGGGAGGGTACCACAGATACGCAGTATTTT.

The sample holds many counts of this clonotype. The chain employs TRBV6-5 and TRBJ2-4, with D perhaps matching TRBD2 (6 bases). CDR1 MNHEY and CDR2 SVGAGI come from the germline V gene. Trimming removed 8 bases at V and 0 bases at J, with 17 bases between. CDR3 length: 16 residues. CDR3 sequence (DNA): TGTGCCAGCGGACGGGACTTTGGTCTAGCCAAAAACATTCAGTACTTC. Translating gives CASGRDFGLAKNIQYF.

The CDR3 sequence is CASSLTSSGGAGDTQYF. The CDR3 DNA follows: TGCGCCAGCAGCCTAACATCTAGCGGGGGGGCCGGAGATACGCAGTATTTT. The chain carries TRBV5-1 and TRBJ2-3; 12 bases match TRBD2. The CDR3 spans 17 residues. Trimming removed 4 bases from V and 5 bases from J; junction bases left unmatched: 11. From germline, CDR1 is SGHRS and CDR2 YFSETQ.

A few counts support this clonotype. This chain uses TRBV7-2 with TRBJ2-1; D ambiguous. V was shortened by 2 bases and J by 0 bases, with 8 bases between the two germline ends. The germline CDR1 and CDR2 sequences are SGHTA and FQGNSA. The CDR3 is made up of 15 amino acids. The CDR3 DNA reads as TGTGCCAGCAGCTTACTACTATCCTCCTACAATGAGCAGTTCTTC. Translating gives CASSLLLSSYNEQFF.